Sequencing of this TCR beta chain was carried out in a study of blood T cell repertoires in COVID-19. Overall study: Both acute and convalescent COVID-19 samples were obtained from the United States, Italy and Spain.

Germline trimming cut 0 bases from V and 7 bases from J; bases unmatched to any gene: 0. The CDR3 sequence is 15 residues long. Looked up from germline, CDR1 is SGHDT and CDR2 is YYEEEE. Measured with immunoSEQ multiplex PCR; TCRdb has only the in-frame clones, and not every one. The sample lists 160,000 or so clones, about four fifths occurring once. The source material was peripheral blood. The rearrangement uses TRBV5-6 and TRBJ1-6; 11 bases fit TRBD1. The clonotype originates from a man aged 55 to 70 with active or convalescent COVID-19. CDR3 bases: TGTGCCAGCAGCTTGGGGGACAGGGGGAATTCACCCCTCCACTTT. Its translation is CASSLGDRGNSPLHF.